Listed here are 27 T cell receptor beta chains from one sample, sequenced in a study of T cells after yellow fever vaccination. One entry per CDR3 protein, called by TCRdb with MiXCR from the 5' RACE reads. The data show a few hundred thousand distinct CDR3 sequences, about 5.2% seen once. The input for sequencing was CD4+ T cells sorted from PBMCs, taken on the day of the yellow fever booster vaccination. The receptors were gathered from a man aged 18 to 30 who received the YFV17D yellow fever vaccine.

This chain uses TRBV2 with TRBJ2-6; D gene ambiguous. This CDR3 spans 16 amino acids. CDR1 is SNHLY, CDR2 FYNNEI, per germline. The V end was cut by 5 bases, the J end by 0 bases, with 11 bases between. The CDR3 DNA reads as TGTGCCAGCAGTTACTCAAGGGCCTCTGGGGCCAACGTCCTGACTTTC. Its translation is CASSYSRASGANVLTF.

This clonotype has at least ten counts. V gene TRBV5-1 combines with J gene TRBJ2-3; 7 bases match TRBD2. Germline loops: CDR1 SGHRS, CDR2 YFSETQ. With 4 bases clipped from V and 2 bases from J, the junction kept 7 bases outside the gene matches. This CDR3 has 15 amino acids. The DNA for the CDR3 is TGCGCCAGCAGCCTTCAAGCGGGGCCCACAGATACGCAGTATTTT. As protein: CASSLQAGPTDTQYF.

The chain combines TRBV20-1 with TRBJ1-5, with 8 bases identical to TRBD1. Germline CDR1 reads DFQATT; CDR2 reads SNEGSKA (reference sequence). The CDR3 has 13 residues. After removal of 3 bases from V and 7 bases from J, the junction contained 5 bases not matched to a gene. The CDR3 coding sequence is TGCAGTGCTAGTGAGACAGGGGACCAGCCCCAGCATTTT. Its translation is CSASETGDQPQHF.

This clonotype has a handful of counts. The chain uses TRBV28 and TRBJ2-6; tentative D call: TRBD1 (5 bases). The length of the CDR3 is 19 residues. V lost 1 base to trimming and J lost 0 bases, with 16 bases between them. The germline V gene encodes CDR1 MDHEN and CDR2 SYDVKM. The CDR3 loop reads CASSLLGQGGFSGANVLTF. DNA of the CDR3: TGTGCCAGCAGTTTATTAGGCCAGGGCGGTTTCTCTGGGGCCAACGTCCTGACTTTC.

This clonotype was detected many times. The rearrangement links TRBV7-2 to TRBJ1-2, with no clear D. The V gene lost 5 bases and the J gene lost 2 bases, with 15 bases spanning the gap. Germline-derived CDR1 and CDR2 are SGHTA and FQGNSA. The CDR3 has 15 residues. CDR3 in amino acids: CASSAPGGRNYGYTF. DNA for the CDR3: TGTGCCAGCAGCGCCCCGGGCGGAAGGAACTATGGCTACACCTTC. The full variable domain, its missing parts supplied by reference TRBV7-2 and TRBJ1-2, is GAGVSQSPSNKVTEKGKDVELRCDPISGHTALYWYRQSLGQGLEFLIYFQGNSAPDKSGLPSDRFSAERTGGSVSTLTIQRTQQEDSAVYLCASSAPGGRNYGYTFGSGTRLTVV.

The chain recombines TRBV6-5 with TRBJ2-3, with D tentatively TRBD1 or TRBD2 (5 bases each). Germline loops: CDR1 MNHEY, CDR2 SVGAGI. The V end lost 7 bases, the J end lost 4 bases, and 18 bases lay between the germline ends. This CDR3 has 15 amino acids. CDR3 sequence (DNA): TGTGCCAGCACGAGCATAGGGGAGTCGGCAGATACGCAGTATTTT. Its translation: CASTSIGESADTQYF.

This clonotype was seen many times. The rearrangement links TRBV4-3 to TRBJ2-5; 11 bases are a match to TRBD2. In germline, CDR1 is LGHNA, CDR2 YSLEER. With V trimmed by 0 bases and J by 1 base, 4 bases remained unmatched. This CDR3 is built from 17 residues. CDR3 nucleotide sequence: TGCGCCAGCAGCCAAGATACTAGCGGGAGCTTCCAAGAGACCCAGTACTTC. Translated: CASSQDTSGSFQETQYF.

The table lists this clonotype with a few counts. The DNA of the CDR3 is TGTGCCAGCAGCCAAGGGACAGGGGGCTTCGACGAGCAGTACTTC. Protein sequence: CASSQGTGGFDEQYF. The J gene is TRBJ2-7, the V gene TRBV14; 11 bases map to TRBD1. This CDR3 has 15 residues. The germline V gene encodes CDR1 SGHDN and CDR2 FVKESK. With 1 base clipped from V and 5 bases from J, the junction kept 4 bases outside the gene matches.

This clonotype was seen at least ten times. V and J are TRBV20-1 and TRBJ2-7; D not certain. With 3 bases removed from V and 3 bases from J, the gap between germline ends came to 12 bases. Per germline, CDR1 DFQATT and CDR2 SNEGSKA (reference sequence). The CDR3 extends over 13 amino acids. In DNA form, the CDR3 reads TGCAGTGCTAGTAAAGGGCGCGGCTACGAGCAGTACTTC. Protein: CSASKGRGYEQYF.

This rearrangement joins TRBV5-4 to TRBJ2-3; 10 bases are shared with TRBD2. Trimming took 3 bases from V and 0 from J; bases not matched to a gene: 4. From germline, CDR1 is SGHNT and CDR2 YYREEE (reference sequence). The CDR3 sequence is 16 residues long. The CDR3 reads CASSWELAGSTDTQYF. The CDR3 region has the DNA TGTGCCAGCAGCTGGGAACTAGCGGGAAGCACAGATACGCAGTATTTT.

This clonotype was seen many times. This rearrangement joins TRBV20-1 to TRBJ1-2; TRBD1 agrees at 7 bases. V shed 5 bases, J shed 0 bases, and the junction held 9 bases outside the gene matches. Germline values: CDR1 DFQATT, CDR2 SNEGSKA (reference sequence). The CDR3 runs to 15 residues. The CDR3 nucleotides read TGCAGTGCTCAAGAGGATGGGACAGCTAACTATGGCTACACCTTC. Amino acid sequence: CSAQEDGTANYGYTF.

This clonotype was seen at least ten times. The CDR3 bases are TGCGCCAGCAGACCAGAAGGCAGGGGCCCCAACACTGAAGCTTTCTTT. It specifies CASRPEGRGPNTEAFF. V and J are TRBV5-1 and TRBJ1-1, with D possibly matching TRBD1 (6 bases). Germline V gene sequence: CDR1 SGHRS, CDR2 YFSETQ. This CDR3 region has 16 residues. V lost 5 bases, J lost 2 bases, and 19 bases lay in between.

This clonotype was counted ten times or more. The rearrangement links TRBV24-1 to TRBJ2-1; the match to TRBD1 covers 7 bases. The CDR3 covers 15 residues. J lost 2 bases, V lost 4 bases, and 4 bases had no gene match. CDR1 KGHDR and CDR2 SFDVKD come from the germline V gene. CDR3 in DNA: TGTGCCACCAGTGACACCGGACAGGCCTACAATGAGCAGTTCTTC. Amino acid sequence: CATSDTGQAYNEQFF.

This clonotype was counted only a few times. The chain uses TRBV6-5 and TRBJ2-7; D is possibly TRBD2 (6 bases). V lost 0 bases and J 4 bases, leaving 16 bases between the germline ends. The CDR3 has 16 amino acids. Germline lookup yields CDR1 MNHEY and CDR2 SVGAGI. The CDR3 loop reads CASSYSGAGGVYEQYF. CDR3 bases: TGTGCCAGCAGTTACTCCGGAGCGGGTGGGGTGTACGAGCAGTACTTC.

This clonotype has only a few counts. V and J are TRBV20-1 and TRBJ2-1; 9 nucleotides align to TRBD1. The germline CDR1 and CDR2 sequences are DFQATT and SNEGSKA (reference sequence). CDR3 length: 15 amino acids. J gave up 6 bases and V 3 bases, and 9 bases lay outside the gene matches. CDR3 sequence reads: CSARNPGQGLNEQFF. The CDR3, as DNA: TGCAGTGCTAGGAATCCGGGACAGGGACTCAATGAGCAGTTCTTC.

The chain combines TRBV9 with TRBJ2-3; 11 bases line up with TRBD2. The ends lost 4 bases at V and 4 bases at J; junction bases unmatched: 11. This CDR3 is 17 amino acids long. Germline V gene data show CDR1 as SGDLS and CDR2 as YYNGEE. CDR3 in amino acids: CASSMSSGGAGADTQYF. The DNA for the CDR3 is TGTGCCAGCAGCATGAGTAGCGGGGGGGCCGGGGCAGATACGCAGTATTTT.

The chain recombines TRBV6-2 or TRBV6-3 with TRBJ2-7; perhaps TRBD1 as D (5 bases). V lost 7 bases and J lost 2, with 18 bases in between. Germline-derived CDR1 and CDR2 are MNHEY and SVGEGT. The CDR3 is 15 amino acids. As DNA, the CDR3 is TGTGCCAGCATCTTAGACAGATTTGGGGCCTACGAGCAGTACGTC. As protein: CASILDRFGAYEQYV.

In its sample, this clonotype was seen a few times. The V gene is TRBV20-1, the J gene TRBJ2-3; the D gene is possibly TRBD1 (7 bases). Germline CDR1 reads DFQATT; CDR2 reads SNEGSKA (reference sequence). CDR3 length: 14 residues. Trimming pared 1 base from V and 7 bases from J, leaving 15 bases between. The DNA for the CDR3 is TGCAGTGCTAGAGCTAGAGGGGGCGGGAATACGCAGTATTTT. It specifies CSARARGGGNTQYF.

This clonotype was observed a few times. The V and J genes are TRBV29-1 and TRBJ2-1, with 10 positions matching TRBD1. V shed 6 bases and J 9 bases; nucleotides not matched to a gene: 5. Per the germline V gene, CDR1 is SQVTM and CDR2 is ANQGSEA. This CDR3 has 12 amino acids. The CDR3 DNA reads as TGCAGCGTCGACAGGGGGCTTGGTGAGCAGTTCTTC. Translating gives CSVDRGLGEQFF.

This clonotype was counted between two and nine times. The genes are TRBV4-1 and TRBJ2-2, with 8 bases aligning to TRBD1. V was pared by 2 bases and J by 2 bases, with 7 bases of the junction left unmatched. The germline V gene encodes CDR1 MGHRA and CDR2 YSYEKL. CDR3 length equals 17 residues. CDR3 region: CASSQSATGANTGELFF. The CDR3 DNA is TGCGCCAGCAGCCAATCCGCGACAGGGGCTAACACCGGGGAGCTGTTTTTT.

The chain joins TRBV3-2 to TRBJ2-7; no check of the table's D call, TRBD1, against the DNA was made. TRBV3-2 is a recognized pseudogene. The CDR3 has 20 amino acids. CDR3 sequence: CASSHPLRGPALQEDYEQYV. The CDR3 DNA follows: TGTGCCAGCAGCCACCCCCTCCGGGGGCCCGCACTCCAAGAAGACTACGAGCAGTACGTC.

This clonotype was picked up many times. The chain recombines TRBV2 with TRBJ2-7; D not certain. Germline V gives CDR1 SNHLY, CDR2 FYNNEI. The V end was cut by 7 bases, the J end by 5 bases, with 15 bases between. The CDR3 extends over 13 amino acids. CDR3 in amino acids: CASIREALDEQYF. DNA of the CDR3: TGTGCCAGCATCAGAGAGGCCTTAGACGAGCAGTACTTC.

This sequence joins TRBV6-5 and TRBJ1-6; D not resolved. The ends were cut back, 2 bases at V and 13 bases at J, with 9 bases in the middle. The CDR3 runs to 12 residues. Germline V gene data show CDR1 as MNHEY and CDR2 as SVGAGI. The CDR3 coding sequence is TGTGCCAGCAGTTACCCCAGCCAGCCCCTCCACTTT. Its translation is CASSYPSQPLHF.

This clonotype was counted a few times. The gene calls are TRBV6-6 and TRBJ2-1; 12 bases map to TRBD2. This CDR3 is 16 amino acids long. J gave up 8 bases and V 4 bases, and 9 bases lay outside the gene matches. The germline gives CDR1 MNHNY, CDR2 SVGAGI (reference sequence). CDR3 nucleotide sequence: TGTGCCAGCAGTTTTCGACTAGCGGGGGTCTCCCATGAGCAGTTCTTC. Encoded protein: CASSFRLAGVSHEQFF.

The V call is TRBV24-1, the J call TRBJ2-2; D possibly uses TRBD1 or TRBD2 (5 bases each). This CDR3 is built from 17 residues. V was trimmed by 8 bases and J by 1 base, leaving 19 bases between them. Germline V gene lookup returns CDR1 KGHDR and CDR2 SFDVKD. The CDR3 is CATILVRDPWNTGELFF. The CDR3 nucleotides are TGTGCCACCATCCTTGTCCGGGACCCCTGGAACACCGGGGAGCTGTTTTTT.

The sample holds a few counts of this clonotype. This sequence joins TRBV7-8 and TRBJ1-2, with D maybe TRBD1 (5 bases). This CDR3 has 15 residues. Trimming cost V 0 bases and J 4 bases, with 12 bases left between them. The germline V gene encodes CDR1 SGHVS and CDR2 FQNEAQ. This CDR3 reads CASSLARGAGYGYTF. As DNA, the CDR3 is TGTGCCAGCAGCTTAGCGAGGGGCGCGGGCTATGGCTACACCTTC.

This chain uses TRBV12-3 or TRBV12-4 with TRBJ2-6; D not resolved. The CDR3 length is 16 residues. The V gene lost 8 bases and the J gene lost 4 bases, with 18 bases spanning the gap. DNA of the CDR3: TGTGCCAGCCGGCTTGACCTTTCGGAAGGGGCCAACGTCCTGACTTTC. Its protein product is CASRLDLSEGANVLTF.